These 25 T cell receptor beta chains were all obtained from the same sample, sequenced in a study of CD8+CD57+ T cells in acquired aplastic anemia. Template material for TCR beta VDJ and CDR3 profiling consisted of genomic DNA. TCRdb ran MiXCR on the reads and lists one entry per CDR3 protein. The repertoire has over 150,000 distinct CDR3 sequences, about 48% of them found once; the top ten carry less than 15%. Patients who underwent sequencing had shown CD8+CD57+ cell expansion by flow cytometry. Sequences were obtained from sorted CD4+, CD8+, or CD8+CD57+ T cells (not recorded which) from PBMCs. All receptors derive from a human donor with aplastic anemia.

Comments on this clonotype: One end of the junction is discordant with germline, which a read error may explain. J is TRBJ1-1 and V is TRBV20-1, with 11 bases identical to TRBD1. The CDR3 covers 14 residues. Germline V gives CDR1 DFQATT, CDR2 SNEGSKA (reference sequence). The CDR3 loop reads CSARGQGGDTEALF. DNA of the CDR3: TGCAGTGCTAGGGGACAGGGGGGGGACACTGAAGCTCTCTTC.

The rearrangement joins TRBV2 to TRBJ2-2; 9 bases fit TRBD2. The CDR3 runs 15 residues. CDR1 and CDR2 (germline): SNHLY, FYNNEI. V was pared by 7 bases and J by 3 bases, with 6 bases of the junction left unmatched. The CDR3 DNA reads TGTGCCAGCAAATGGACTAGCGAGCACACCGGGGAGCTGTTTTTT. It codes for CASKWTSEHTGELFF.

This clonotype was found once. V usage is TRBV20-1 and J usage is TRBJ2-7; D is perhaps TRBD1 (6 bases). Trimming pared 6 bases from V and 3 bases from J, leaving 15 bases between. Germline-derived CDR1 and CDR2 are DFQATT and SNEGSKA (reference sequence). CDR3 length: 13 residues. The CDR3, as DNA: TGCAGTGCAAGCTCCCGGGACAACTACGAGCAGTACTTC. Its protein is CSASSRDNYEQYF.

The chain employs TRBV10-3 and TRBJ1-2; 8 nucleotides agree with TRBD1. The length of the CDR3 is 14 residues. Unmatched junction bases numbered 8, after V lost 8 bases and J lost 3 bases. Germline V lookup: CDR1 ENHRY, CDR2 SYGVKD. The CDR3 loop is CAIHPDRGDYGYTF. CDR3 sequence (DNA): TGTGCCATCCATCCCGACAGGGGCGACTATGGCTACACCTTC.

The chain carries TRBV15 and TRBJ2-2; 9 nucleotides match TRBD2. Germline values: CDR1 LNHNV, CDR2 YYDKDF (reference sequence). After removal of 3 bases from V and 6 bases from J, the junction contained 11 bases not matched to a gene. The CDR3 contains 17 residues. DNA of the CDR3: TGTGCCACCAGCAGTTATGGGACTAGCCCTCCCCCCGGGGAGCTGTTTTTT. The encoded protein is CATSSYGTSPPPGELFF.

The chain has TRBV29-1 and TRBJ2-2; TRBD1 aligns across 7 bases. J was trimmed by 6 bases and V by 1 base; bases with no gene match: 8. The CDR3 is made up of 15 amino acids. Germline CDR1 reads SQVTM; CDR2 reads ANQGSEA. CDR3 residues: CSVEGGTVGAGELFF. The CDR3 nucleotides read TGCAGCGTTGAAGGGGGGACAGTGGGCGCCGGGGAGCTGTTTTTT.

This chain's CDR3 is CASSFPTPGTAINTGELFF. The CDR3 bases are TGTGCCAGCAGTTTCCCTACCCCCGGGACGGCGATAAACACCGGGGAGCTGTTTTTT. The genes are TRBV27 and TRBJ2-2; D possibly uses TRBD1 or TRBD2 (5 bases each). CDR3 length equals 19 residues. V was pared by 3 bases and J by 2 bases, with 22 bases between. Germline CDR1 reads MNHEY; CDR2 reads SMNVEV (reference sequence).

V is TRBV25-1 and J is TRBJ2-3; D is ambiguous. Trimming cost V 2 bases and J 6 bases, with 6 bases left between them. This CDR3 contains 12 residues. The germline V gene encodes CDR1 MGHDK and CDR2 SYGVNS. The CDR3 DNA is TGTGCCAGCAGTGAACCGTCCGATACGCAGTATTTT. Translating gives CASSEPSDTQYF.

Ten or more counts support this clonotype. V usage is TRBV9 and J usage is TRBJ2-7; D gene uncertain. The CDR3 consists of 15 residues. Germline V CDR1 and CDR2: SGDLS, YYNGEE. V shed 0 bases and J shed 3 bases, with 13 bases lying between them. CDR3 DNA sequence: TGTGCCAGCAGCGTAGCAGGAGACACCAACTACGAGCAGTACTTC. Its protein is CASSVAGDTNYEQYF.

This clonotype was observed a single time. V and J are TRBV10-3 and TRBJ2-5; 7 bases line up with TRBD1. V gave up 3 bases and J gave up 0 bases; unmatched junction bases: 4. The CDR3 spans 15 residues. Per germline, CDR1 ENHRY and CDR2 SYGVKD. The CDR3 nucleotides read TGTGCCATCAGTGATGGGACAGACAACCAAGAGACCCAGTACTTC. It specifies CAISDGTDNQETQYF.

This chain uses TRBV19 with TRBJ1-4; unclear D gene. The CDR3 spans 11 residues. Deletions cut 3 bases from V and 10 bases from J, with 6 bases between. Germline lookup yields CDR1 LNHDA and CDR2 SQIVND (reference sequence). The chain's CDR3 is CASSIAGKLFF. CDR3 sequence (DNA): TGTGCCAGTAGTATCGCTGGAAAACTGTTTTTT.

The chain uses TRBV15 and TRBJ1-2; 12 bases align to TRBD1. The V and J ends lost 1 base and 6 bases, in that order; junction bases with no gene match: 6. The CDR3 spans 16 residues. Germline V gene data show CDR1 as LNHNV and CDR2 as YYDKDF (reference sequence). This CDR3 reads CATSRGGTGGKDGYTF. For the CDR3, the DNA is TGTGCCACCAGCAGAGGGGGGACAGGGGGCAAGGATGGCTACACCTTC.

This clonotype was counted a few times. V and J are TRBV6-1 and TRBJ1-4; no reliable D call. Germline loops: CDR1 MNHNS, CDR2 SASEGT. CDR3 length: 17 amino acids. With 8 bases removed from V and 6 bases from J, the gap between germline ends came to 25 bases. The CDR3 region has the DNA TGTGCCAGCGCCCCCCTAGGATCGACAAGTTTACATGAAAAACTGTTTTTT. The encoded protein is CASAPLGSTSLHEKLFF.

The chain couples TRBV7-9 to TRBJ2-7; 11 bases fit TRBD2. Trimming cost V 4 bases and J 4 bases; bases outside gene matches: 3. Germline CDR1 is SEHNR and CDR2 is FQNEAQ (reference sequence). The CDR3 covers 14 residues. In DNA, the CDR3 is TGTGCCAGCAGCTCTAGCGGGGGGCCGTACGAGCAGTACTTC. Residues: CASSSSGGPYEQYF.

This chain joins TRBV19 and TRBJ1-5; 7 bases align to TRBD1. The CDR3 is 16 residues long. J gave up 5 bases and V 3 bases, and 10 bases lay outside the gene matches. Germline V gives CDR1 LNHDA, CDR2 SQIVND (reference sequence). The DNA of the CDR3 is TGTGCCAGTAGTATTCAGAGGGGGCGCTCTGATCAGCCCCAGCATTTT. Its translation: CASSIQRGRSDQPQHF.

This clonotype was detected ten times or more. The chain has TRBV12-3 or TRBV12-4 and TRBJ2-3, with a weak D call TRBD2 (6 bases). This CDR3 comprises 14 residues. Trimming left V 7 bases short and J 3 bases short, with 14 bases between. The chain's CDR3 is CASTKFGGTDTQYF. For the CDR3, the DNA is TGTGCCAGCACCAAATTCGGGGGAACAGATACGCAGTATTTT.

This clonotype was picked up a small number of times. DNA for the CDR3: TGTGCCAGTAGACTGACAGGGGGCGCTGATACGCAGTATTTT. Encoded protein: CASRLTGGADTQYF. V gene TRBV19 combines with J gene TRBJ2-3, with 10 positions matching TRBD1. V was pared by 6 bases and J by 6 bases, with 6 bases of the junction left unmatched. This CDR3 has 14 residues. Germline CDR1 and CDR2: LNHDA and SQIVND (reference sequence).

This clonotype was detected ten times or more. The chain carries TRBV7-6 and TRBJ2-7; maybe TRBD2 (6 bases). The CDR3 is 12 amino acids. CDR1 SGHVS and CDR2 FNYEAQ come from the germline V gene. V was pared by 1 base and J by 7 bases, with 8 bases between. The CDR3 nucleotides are TGTGCCAGCAGCTTAGGGGGGGAAGAGCAGTACTTC. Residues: CASSLGGEEQYF.

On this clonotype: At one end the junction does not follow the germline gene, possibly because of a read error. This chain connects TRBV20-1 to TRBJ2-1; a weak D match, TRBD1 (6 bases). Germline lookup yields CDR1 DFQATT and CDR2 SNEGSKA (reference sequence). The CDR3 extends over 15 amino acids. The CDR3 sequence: CSARGQGPSYNEQFF. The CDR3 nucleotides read TGCAGTGCCAGAGGGCAGGGGCCCTCCTACAATGAGCAGTTCTTC.

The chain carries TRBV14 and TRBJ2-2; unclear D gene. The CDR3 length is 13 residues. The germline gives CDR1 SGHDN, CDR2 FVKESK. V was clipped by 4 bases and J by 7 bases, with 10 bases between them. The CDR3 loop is CASSPKPGGELFF. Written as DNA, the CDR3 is TGTGCCAGCAGCCCAAAGCCAGGCGGGGAGCTGTTTTTT.

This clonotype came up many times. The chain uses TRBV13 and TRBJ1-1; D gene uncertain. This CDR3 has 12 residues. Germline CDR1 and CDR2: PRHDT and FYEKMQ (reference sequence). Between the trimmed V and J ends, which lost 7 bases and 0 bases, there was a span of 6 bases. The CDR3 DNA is TGTGCCAGCACAGAGATGAACACTGAAGCTTTCTTT. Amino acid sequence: CASTEMNTEAFF.

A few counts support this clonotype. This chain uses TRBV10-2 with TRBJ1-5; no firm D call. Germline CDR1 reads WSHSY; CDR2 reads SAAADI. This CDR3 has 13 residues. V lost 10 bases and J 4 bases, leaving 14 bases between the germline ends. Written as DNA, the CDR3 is TGCGCCACCAGAGCCGGGGTTAATCAGCCCCAGCATTTT. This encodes CATRAGVNQPQHF.

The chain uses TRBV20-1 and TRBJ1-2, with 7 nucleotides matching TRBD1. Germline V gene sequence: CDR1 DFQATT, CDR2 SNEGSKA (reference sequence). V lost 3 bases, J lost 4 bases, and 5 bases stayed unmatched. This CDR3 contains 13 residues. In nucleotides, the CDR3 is TGCAGTGCTAGGACAGGGCGCAGCTATGGCTACACCTTC. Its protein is CSARTGRSYGYTF.

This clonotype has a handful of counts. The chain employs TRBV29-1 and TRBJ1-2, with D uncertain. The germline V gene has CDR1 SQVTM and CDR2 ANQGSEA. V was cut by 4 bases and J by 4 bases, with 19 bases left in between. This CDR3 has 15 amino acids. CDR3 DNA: TGCAGCGTTGGCGGAGGTAAAATGAGGGTCTATGGCTACACCTTC. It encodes CSVGGGKMRVYGYTF.

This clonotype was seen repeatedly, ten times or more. For the CDR3, the DNA is TGTGCCACCAGCACGGGACAGGGTAGTGAAGCTTTCTTT. Translation gives CATSTGQGSEAFF. The chain is built from TRBV15 and TRBJ1-1, with 9 bases fitting TRBD1. This CDR3 comprises 13 residues. Unmatched junction bases numbered 4, after V lost 4 bases and J lost 7 bases. CDR1 is LNHNV, CDR2 YYDKDF, per germline (reference sequence).